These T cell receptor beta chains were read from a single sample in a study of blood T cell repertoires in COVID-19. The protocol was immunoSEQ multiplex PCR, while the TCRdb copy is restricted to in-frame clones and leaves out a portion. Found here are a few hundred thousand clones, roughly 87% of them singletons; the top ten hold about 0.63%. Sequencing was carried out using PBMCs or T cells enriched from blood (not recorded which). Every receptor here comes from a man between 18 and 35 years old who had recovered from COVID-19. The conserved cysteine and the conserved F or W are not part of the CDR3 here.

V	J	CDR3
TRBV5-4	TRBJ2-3	ASSSTGGLDTQY
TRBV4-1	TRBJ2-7	ASSQLTGGGEQY
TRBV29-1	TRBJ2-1	SVGIGEDEQF
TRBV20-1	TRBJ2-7	SQIGWYEQY
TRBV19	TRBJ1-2	ASNPTGRHGYT
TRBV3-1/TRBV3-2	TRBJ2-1	ASSQDLKGPAGGDEQF
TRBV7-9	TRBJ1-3	ASSLRLGNTIY
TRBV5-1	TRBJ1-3	ASNTGSGNTIY
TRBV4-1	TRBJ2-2	ASRHTGSGELF
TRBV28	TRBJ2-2	ASSDVASNTGELF
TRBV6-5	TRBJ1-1	ASIGTLNTEAF
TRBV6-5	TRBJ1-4	ATKTGSYNKKLF
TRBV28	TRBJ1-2	ASSFGGILGQGAYGYT
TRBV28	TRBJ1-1	ASSMHPQGSAF
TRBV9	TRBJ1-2	ASSARQGARNT
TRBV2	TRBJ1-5	ASSPGMGQPQH
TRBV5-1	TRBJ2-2	ASSLGQGELF
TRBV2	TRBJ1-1	ASSEMGVATEAF
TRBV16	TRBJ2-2	ASSQAGGAAGELF
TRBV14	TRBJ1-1	ASSRELRKYTEAF
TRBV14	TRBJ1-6	ASSLRFQASPLH
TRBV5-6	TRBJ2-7	ASSLGLWGDGRNEQY
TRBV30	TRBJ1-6	AWKAEGSYNSPLH
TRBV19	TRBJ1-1	ASSTKGGTEAF
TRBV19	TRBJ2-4	ASSAGASLAKNIQY
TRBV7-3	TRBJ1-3	ASSPQRGNTIY
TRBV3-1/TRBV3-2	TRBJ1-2	ASSRGQGAAGYT
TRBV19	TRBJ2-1	ASSIGAVYNEQF
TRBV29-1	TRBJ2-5	SVDRDRDGETQY
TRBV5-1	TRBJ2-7	ASSLIRDSPLSGTYEQY
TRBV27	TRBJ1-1	ASREKVGGRVNTEAF
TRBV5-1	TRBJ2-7	ASSLGQASYEQY
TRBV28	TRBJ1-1	AGQGGSTEAF
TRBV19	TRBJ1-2	ASARANYGYT
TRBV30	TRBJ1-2	AWDRGRVSYGYT
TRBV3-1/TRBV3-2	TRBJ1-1	ASSLTDGAEAF
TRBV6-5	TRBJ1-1	ASSYTTGGMGTEAF
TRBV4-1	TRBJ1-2	ASSQSGQNSGGYT
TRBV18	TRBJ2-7	ASSLMRETGYEQY
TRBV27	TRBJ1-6	ASKGTGYSPLH
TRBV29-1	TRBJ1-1	SVFTGGYTEAF
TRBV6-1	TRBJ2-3	ASSEGLAGGSDTQY
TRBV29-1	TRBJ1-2	SVEDRGRSDYGYT
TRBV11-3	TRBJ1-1	ASSLTGTTTEAF
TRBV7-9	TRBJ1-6	ASSLGRTGRGNSPLH
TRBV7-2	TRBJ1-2	ASSPSPGADNYGYT
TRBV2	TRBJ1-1	ASSGSGGHTEAF
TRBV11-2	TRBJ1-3	ASRRTGTRNTIY
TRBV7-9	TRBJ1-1	ASSLGQIQNTEAF
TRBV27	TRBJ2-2	ASSFGTGQLF
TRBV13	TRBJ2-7	ASSFGPEQY